A selection of T cell receptor beta chains follows, all from one sample in a study of T cell responses to AZD1222 COVID-19 vaccine. Produced via immunoSEQ multiplex PCR; TCRdb's table is partial and in-frame only. The table shows more than 100,000 clones, with about 92% occurring only once. Specimen: peripheral blood, collected on day 0 of AZD1222 vaccination. The receptors here all came from an adult in good health. The CDR3 runs from the conserved cysteine through the conserved F or W. The D gene is left open where the match is weak. Expanded clones get a size class; other rows say once, few or many, or leave the size out.

CASSLWGTHQETQYF	TGTGCCAGCAGTTTGTGGGGGACGCACCAAGAGACCCAGTACTTC	NA	TRBJ2-5	NA	TRBV28
CASSLRGQGGINQPQHF	TGTGCCAGCAGCTTAAGGGGGCAGGGCGGTATCAATCAGCCCCAGCATTTT	NA	TRBJ1-5	TRBD1	TRBV7-2
CASSKGQLGNTEAFF	TGTGCCAGCAGCAAAGGACAGTTGGGGAACACTGAAGCTTTCTTT	NA	TRBJ1-1	NA	TRBV7-2
CASRSHRQGTSAFF	TGTGCCAGCAGATCCCATCGACAGGGGACATCGGCTTTCTTT	NA	TRBJ1-1	TRBD1	TRBV28
CASSLGGPVSPLHF	TGTGCCAGCAGCTTAGGGGGGCCAGTTTCACCCCTCCACTTT	few	TRBJ1-6	NA	TRBV7-9
CASTETRGNTIYF	TGTGCCAGCACAGAGACCAGAGGAAACACCATATATTTT	NA	TRBJ1-3	NA	TRBV6-5
CASSQNRAVLTYGYTF	TGTGCCAGCAGCCAAAATCGGGCAGTTCTAACCTATGGCTACACCTTC	NA	TRBJ1-2	NA	TRBV3-1/TRBV3-2
CASSIIRDKTNYGYTF	TGTGCCAGTAGTATAATACGGGACAAAACTAACTATGGCTACACCTTC	NA	TRBJ1-2	NA	TRBV19
CASSQDLLRGGAGNGYTF	TGCGCCAGCAGCCAAGATCTCCTGAGAGGGGGTGCCGGTAATGGCTACACCTTC	NA	TRBJ1-2	NA	TRBV4-3
CASSEDRQRETQYF	TGTGCCAGCAGTGAAGACAGGCAGCGGGAGACCCAGTACTTC	NA	TRBJ2-5	NA	TRBV2
CASRGLATNTGELFF	TGTGCCAGCAGGGGACTAGCGACGAACACCGGGGAGCTGTTTTTT	many	TRBJ2-2	TRBD2	TRBV2
CASSRLGAVDTQYF	TGTGCCAGCAGCCGTTTAGGGGCCGTAGATACGCAGTATTTT	NA	TRBJ2-3	NA	TRBV7-9
CASSLSTGELFF	TGTGCCAGCAGCCTAAGTACCGGGGAGCTGTTTTTT	NA	TRBJ2-2	NA	TRBV7-7
CASSLAGTRSNTGELFF	TGCGCCAGCAGCTTGGCCGGGACCCGTTCGAACACCGGGGAGCTGTTTTTT	NA	TRBJ2-2	NA	TRBV5-1
CASSRRDTIAKNIQYF	TGTGCCAGTAGTAGGCGGGATACTATAGCCAAAAACATTCAGTACTTC	once	TRBJ2-4	NA	TRBV19
CASSQARDREEAAFF	TGCGCCAGCAGCCAAGCCCGGGACAGGGAAGAAGCAGCTTTCTTT	NA	TRBJ1-1	TRBD1	TRBV4-3
CASSHQGDYEQYF	TGTGCCAGCAGTCACCAGGGGGACTACGAGCAGTACTTC	NA	TRBJ2-7	TRBD1	TRBV28
CASSQARGAEAFF	TGTGCCAGCAGCCAAGCACGGGGGGCTGAAGCTTTCTTT	NA	TRBJ1-1	NA	TRBV3-1/TRBV3-2
CACSPYNNEQFF	TGTGCCTGTTCTCCCTACAACAATGAGCAGTTCTTC	NA	TRBJ2-1	NA	TRBV30
CASSQDKGYGSDEQFF	TGCGCCAGCAGCCAAGATAAGGGTTACGGGAGCGATGAGCAGTTCTTC	NA	TRBJ2-1	NA	TRBV4-3
CASSFGNTGELFF	TGTGCCAGCAGCTTCGGGAACACCGGGGAGCTGTTTTTT	NA	TRBJ2-2	NA	TRBV5-6
CASSFVGGLAGVRTDTQYF	TGTGCCAGCAGCTTCGTTGGGGGACTAGCGGGAGTTCGGACAGATACGCAGTATTTT	NA	TRBJ2-3	TRBD2	TRBV7-2
CSVEREQHF	TGCAGCGTTGAACGCGAGCAGCACTTC	NA	TRBJ2-7	NA	TRBV29-1
CASSGETYEQYF	TGTGCCAGCAGCGGAGAGACCTACGAGCAGTACTTC	NA	TRBJ2-7	NA	TRBV11-2
CASSSGGTDTQYF	TGTGCCAGCAGCTCGGGGGGCACAGATACGCAGTATTTT	NA	TRBJ2-3	NA	TRBV7-6
CASSFTGQNYGYTF	TGTGCCAGCAGTTTTACAGGCCAAAACTATGGCTACACCTTC	NA	TRBJ1-2	NA	TRBV27
CASSRTASNTEAFF	TGTGCCAGCAGCCGGACAGCTTCCAACACTGAAGCTTTCTTT	NA	TRBJ1-1	NA	TRBV6-5
CASTQLALPKGETQYF	TGTGCCAGCACCCAACTAGCGCTCCCCAAGGGTGAGACCCAGTACTTC	NA	TRBJ2-5	TRBD2	TRBV7-2
CASSLVSGGNEQFF	TGTGCCAGCAGCTTAGTTAGCGGGGGGAATGAGCAGTTCTTC	NA	TRBJ2-1	TRBD2	TRBV7-2
CASSLERGHGQPQHF	TGTGCCAGCAGCTTAGAGAGGGGGCACGGTCAGCCCCAGCATTTT	NA	TRBJ1-5	TRBD1	TRBV7-8
CASSQDRRLGLYEQYF	TGCGCCAGCAGCCAAGATAGGAGACTAGGGTTATACGAGCAGTACTTC	NA	TRBJ2-7	NA	TRBV4-3
CASSFIVQETQYF	TGTGCCAGCAGCTTTATTGTCCAAGAGACCCAGTACTTC	NA	TRBJ2-5	NA	TRBV5-6
CASSFESNQPQHF	TGTGCCAGCAGTTTCGAGAGCAATCAGCCCCAGCATTTT	once	TRBJ1-5	NA	TRBV12-3/TRBV12-4
CASSAPDGYTF	TGTGCCAGCAGCGCCCCCGATGGCTACACCTTC	NA	TRBJ1-2	NA	TRBV5-4
CASSLSLSTQYF	TGTGCCAGCAGCTTAAGCCTGTCGACCCAGTACTTC	NA	TRBJ2-5	NA	TRBV7-2
CASSSAGTGNYGYTF	TGTGCCAGCAGCTCAGCCGGGACAGGGAACTATGGCTACACCTTC	once	TRBJ1-2	TRBD1	TRBV28
CASSEQGNSNQPQHF	TGTGCCAGCAGCGAACAGGGGAATAGCAATCAGCCCCAGCATTTT	once	TRBJ1-5	TRBD1	TRBV9